This TCR beta chain was identified during a study of cytomegalovirus exposure and HLA in healthy donors. Study-wide results and caveats: In a later analysis, at a false discovery rate of 0.05, 16,951 TCR beta sequences were associated with HLA alleles. Further analysis was carried out later, and it showed several of the most significant clusters appearing linked to common viral pathogens. Reports credit the classifier with highly specific, highly sensitive diagnosis of cytomegalovirus status. TCR association rates varied by HLA locus in a later analysis, with DRB1 highest and HLA-C lowest.

The PCR ran on 60 Vbeta and 13 Jbeta primers. Repertoires were generated with immunoSEQ multiplex PCR, while TCRdb's copy carries only in-frame clones and drops some. The sample has some 160,000 clones; roughly 80% are singletons. About this clone itself: The antigen remains unidentified.

V shed 1 base and J shed 7 bases, with 17 bases lying between them. The germline gives CDR1 GTSNPN, CDR2 SVGIG (reference sequence). The CDR3 is 14 amino acids. Sequenced: PBMCs. The genes are TRBV30 and TRBJ2-7; D is perhaps TRBD1 (6 bases). The clonotype was recovered from a man aged 50 to 59 in good health and CMV-seropositive. CDR3 sequence (DNA): TGTGCCTGGAGTGACAAAGGGGGACATAAGGAGCAGTACTTC. As protein: CAWSDKGGHKEQYF. The whole variable domain, filled in from reference TRBV30 and TRBJ2-7, reads SQTIHQWPATLVQPVGSPLSLECTVEGTSNPNLYWYRQAAGRGLQLLFYSVGIGQISSEVPQNLSASRPQDRQFILSSKKLLLSDSGFYLCAWSDKGGHKEQYFGPGTRLTVT.